This T cell receptor (beta chain) was recorded in a study of radiation and T cells in renal cell carcinoma. CDR3 length: 15 residues. Per germline, CDR1 MNHNS and CDR2 SASEGT. Trimming shortened V by 4 bases and J by 0 bases, and 9 bases separated the two germline ends. The time point: baseline pretreatment blood. This sample's treatment: 15 Gy SBRT to primary tumor, nephrectomy 4 weeks later. Radiation-treated patients gave blood at baseline, week 2 and week 4. Clear cell pathology was present in this patient's renal cell carcinoma. This clone has more than one count but fewer than ten. Clones were sequenced by immunoSEQ multiplex PCR, and TCRdb holds only the in-frame ones, with some missing. The data contain roughly 130,000 clones, roughly 90% of them singletons.

The sequenced sample was blood, obtained from a patient whose treatment included radiotherapy and nephrectomy. The receptor was isolated from a woman in her forties or fifties with renal cell carcinoma. This chain joins TRBV6-1 and TRBJ2-2; D is tentatively TRBD1 or TRBD2 (5 bases each). The CDR3 spells CASSAGTSNTGELFF. For the CDR3, the DNA is TGTGCCAGCAGTGCAGGGACCTCGAACACCGGGGAGCTGTTTTTT.